This T cell receptor beta chain was recovered during a study of T cell responses to AZD1222 COVID-19 vaccine. Study-wide findings and caveats: Spike-specific TCR repertoires showed rising breadth and depth after two AZD1222 doses.

This CDR3 is 14 amino acids long. Trimming took 7 bases from V and 0 from J, leaving 9 bases between them. Germline V gene sequence: CDR1 SNHLY, CDR2 FYNNEI. Clones were read by immunoSEQ multiplex PCR, and TCRdb kept only the in-frame ones, dropping some. This sample has 120,000 or so clones, with approximately 88% found just once. Concerning this clone: Its specificity is not known.

This TCR was recovered from an adult in good health. The chain carries TRBV2 and TRBJ1-4; TRBD1 is a possible D gene (5 bases). Sequenced here: peripheral blood, sampled on day 0 of AZD1222 vaccination. The CDR3 here is CASIGTATNEKLFF. The CDR3 bases are TGTGCCAGCATAGGGACGGCAACTAATGAAAAACTGTTTTTT.